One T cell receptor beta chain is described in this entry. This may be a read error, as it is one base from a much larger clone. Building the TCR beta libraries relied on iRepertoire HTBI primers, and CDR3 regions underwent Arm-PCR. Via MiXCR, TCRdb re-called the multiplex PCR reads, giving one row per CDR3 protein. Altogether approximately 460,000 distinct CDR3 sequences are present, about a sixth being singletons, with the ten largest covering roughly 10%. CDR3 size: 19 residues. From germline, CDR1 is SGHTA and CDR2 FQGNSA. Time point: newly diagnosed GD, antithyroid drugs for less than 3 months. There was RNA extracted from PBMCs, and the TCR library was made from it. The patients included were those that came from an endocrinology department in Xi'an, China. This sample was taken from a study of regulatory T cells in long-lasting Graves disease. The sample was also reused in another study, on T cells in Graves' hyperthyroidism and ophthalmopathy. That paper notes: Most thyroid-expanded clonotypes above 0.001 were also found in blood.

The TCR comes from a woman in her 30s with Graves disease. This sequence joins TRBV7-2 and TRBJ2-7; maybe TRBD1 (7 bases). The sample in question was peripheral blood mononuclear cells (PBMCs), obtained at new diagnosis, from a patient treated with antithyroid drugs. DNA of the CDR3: TGTGCCGGCAGCTTAGTAGGGGGCGGGGTGAGCGGGCGCTCCTACGAGCAGTACTTC. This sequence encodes CAGSLVGGGVSGRSYEQYF.